This entry features one T cell receptor beta chain sequence. The CDR3 loop spans 16 amino acids. Trimming took 4 bases from V and 5 from J; bases not matched to a gene: 6. The V gene's germline CDR1 is SGDLS and CDR2 YYNGEE. The sample is drawn from a study of shared clonotypes between healthy human individuals. Profiling relied on immunoSEQ multiplex PCR, and the TCRdb table lists in-frame clones only, not all of them. Counted here are fewer than 700,000 clones, approximately 95% occurring once; the ten biggest clones make up over 0.09%. Cells designated naive CD8 were CD45RO-negative and were positively selected for CCR7, with terminally differentiated effector memory CD45RA+ cells excluded.

This chain uses TRBV9 with TRBJ2-2; the match to TRBD1 covers 12 bases. Input material: naive CD8+ T cells sorted from blood. This TCR derives from a young woman in good health. The CDR3 spells CASSSGDRGRTGELFF. The CDR3 nucleotides read TGTGCCAGCAGCTCCGGGGACAGGGGGCGTACCGGGGAGCTGTTTTTT. The whole variable domain, filled in from reference TRBV9 and TRBJ2-2, reads DSGVTQTPKHLITATGQRVTLRCSPRSGDLSVYWYQQSLDQGLQFLIQYYNGEERAKGNILERFSAQQFPDLHSELNLSSLELGDSALYFCASSSGDRGRTGELFFGEGSRLTVL.